The present T cell receptor beta chain was sequenced within a study of blood T cell repertoires in COVID-19. This CDR3 spans 12 amino acids. Germline CDR1 is SEHNR and CDR2 is FQNEAQ (reference sequence). Between the trimmed V and J ends, which lost 5 bases and 7 bases, there was a span of 11 bases. The protocol was immunoSEQ multiplex PCR, while the TCRdb copy is restricted to in-frame clones and leaves out a portion. The sample has roughly 570,000 clones, 85% to 90% seen once. The sequencing input was peripheral blood. This sequence joins TRBV7-9 and TRBJ1-1; D is undetermined. This TCR was recovered from a woman in her fifties or sixties with COVID-19, enrolled during active disease. The CDR3 here is CASSRLGVEAFF. In DNA, the CDR3 is TGTGCCAGCAGCCGCCTCGGGGTTGAAGCTTTCTTT.